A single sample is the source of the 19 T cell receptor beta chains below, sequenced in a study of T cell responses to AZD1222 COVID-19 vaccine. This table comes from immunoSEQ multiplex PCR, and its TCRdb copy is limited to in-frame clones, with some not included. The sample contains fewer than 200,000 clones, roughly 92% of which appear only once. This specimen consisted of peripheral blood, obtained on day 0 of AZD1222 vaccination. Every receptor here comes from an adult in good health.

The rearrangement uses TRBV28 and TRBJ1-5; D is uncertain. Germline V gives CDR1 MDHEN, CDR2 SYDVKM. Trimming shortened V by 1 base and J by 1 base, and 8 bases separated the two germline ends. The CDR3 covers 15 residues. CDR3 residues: CASSLYGISNQPQHF. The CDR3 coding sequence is TGTGCCAGCAGTTTATACGGGATAAGCAATCAGCCCCAGCATTTT. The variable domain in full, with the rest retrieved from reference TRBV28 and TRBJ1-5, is DVKVTQSSRYLVKRTGEKVFLECVQDMDHENMFWYRQDPGLGLRLIYFSYDVKMKEKGDIPEGYSVSREKKERFSLILESASTNQTSMYLCASSLYGISNQPQHFGDGTRLSIL.

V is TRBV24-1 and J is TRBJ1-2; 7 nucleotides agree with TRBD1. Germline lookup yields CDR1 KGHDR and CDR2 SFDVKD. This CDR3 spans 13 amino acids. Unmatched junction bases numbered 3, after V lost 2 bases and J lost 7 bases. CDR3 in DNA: TGTGCCACCAGTGATTGGGACAGCCCTGGCTACACCTTC. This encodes CATSDWDSPGYTF.

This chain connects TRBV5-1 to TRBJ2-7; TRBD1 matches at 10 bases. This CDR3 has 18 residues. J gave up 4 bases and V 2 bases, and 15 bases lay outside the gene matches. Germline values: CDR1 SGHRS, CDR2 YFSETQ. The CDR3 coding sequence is TGCGCCAGCAGCTTAACGGGATTGGGACAGGGGACGAGGTACGAGCAGTACGTC. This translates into CASSLTGLGQGTRYEQYV.

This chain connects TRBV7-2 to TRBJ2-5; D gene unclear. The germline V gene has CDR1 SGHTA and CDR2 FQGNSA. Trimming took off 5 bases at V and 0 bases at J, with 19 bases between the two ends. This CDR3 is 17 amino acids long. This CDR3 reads CASSPGVVSPYQETQYF. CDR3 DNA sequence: TGTGCCAGCAGCCCAGGCGTAGTCAGCCCGTACCAAGAGACCCAGTACTTC.

Here the CDR3 DNA reads TGCGCCAGCAGCTTGTTGTTCCACGAGCAGTACGTC. Protein product: CASSLLFHEQYV. The J gene is TRBJ2-7, the V gene TRBV5-1; D not certain. The ends were cut back, 1 base at V and 5 bases at J, with 7 bases in the middle. The CDR3 is made up of 12 amino acids. CDR1 is SGHRS, CDR2 YFSETQ, per germline.

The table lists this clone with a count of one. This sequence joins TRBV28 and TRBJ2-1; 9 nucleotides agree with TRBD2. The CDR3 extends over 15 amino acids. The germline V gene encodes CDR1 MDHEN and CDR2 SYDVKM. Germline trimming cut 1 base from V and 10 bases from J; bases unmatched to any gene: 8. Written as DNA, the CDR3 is TGTGCCAGCAGTTTATATGGGACTAGCACATTCGAGCAGTTCTTC. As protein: CASSLYGTSTFEQFF.

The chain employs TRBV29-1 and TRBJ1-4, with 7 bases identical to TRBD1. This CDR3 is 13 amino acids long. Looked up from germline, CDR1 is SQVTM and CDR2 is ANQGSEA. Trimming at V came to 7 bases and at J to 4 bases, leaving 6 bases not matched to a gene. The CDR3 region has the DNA TGCAGCGCCGGGGGACAGAGTAATGAAAAACTGTTTTTT. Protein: CSAGGQSNEKLFF.

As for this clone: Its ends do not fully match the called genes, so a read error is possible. The CDR3 nucleotides are TGTACCAGTAGCACCGTGGGGTCCGAGACCCAGTACTTC. It translates to CTSSTVGSETQYF. The chain uses TRBV19 and TRBJ2-5; D is undetermined. Per the germline V gene, CDR1 is LNHDA and CDR2 is SQIVND (reference sequence). The CDR3 loop spans 13 amino acids.

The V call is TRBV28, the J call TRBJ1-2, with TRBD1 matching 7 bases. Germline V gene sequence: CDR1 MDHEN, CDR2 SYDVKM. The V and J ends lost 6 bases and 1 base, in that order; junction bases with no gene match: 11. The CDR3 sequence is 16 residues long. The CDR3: CASRGGGGRLNYGYTF. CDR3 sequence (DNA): TGTGCCAGCAGGGGTGGAGGGGGCCGGCTTAACTATGGCTACACCTTC.

CDR3 bases: TGCAGCGTTGTTAGCGGAGCTCGGAACAATGAGCAGTTCTTC. This encodes CSVVSGARNNEQFF. The chain combines TRBV29-1 with TRBJ2-1; possible D gene TRBD2, 6 bases. The CDR3 is 14 amino acids. The germline V and J ends were trimmed by 4 bases and 5 bases, with 15 bases remaining between them. CDR1 and CDR2 from the germline V gene are SQVTM and ANQGSEA.

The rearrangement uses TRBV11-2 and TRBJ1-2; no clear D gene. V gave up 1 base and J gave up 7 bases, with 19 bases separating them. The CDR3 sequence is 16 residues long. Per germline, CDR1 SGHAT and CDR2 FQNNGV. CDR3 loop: CASSLGVGVSVGGYTF. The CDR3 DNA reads TGTGCCAGCAGCTTAGGTGTCGGGGTGTCAGTAGGTGGCTACACCTTC.

CDR3 amino acids: CASSAWGQNTEAFF. The CDR3 coding sequence is TGTGCCAGCAGCGCTTGGGGCCAGAACACTGAAGCTTTCTTT. The V call is TRBV5-8, the J call TRBJ1-1; possible D gene TRBD1, 5 bases. The germline V and J ends were trimmed by 4 bases and 1 base, with 11 bases remaining between them. The germline V gene encodes CDR1 SGHTS and CDR2 YDEGEE. CDR3 size: 14 residues.

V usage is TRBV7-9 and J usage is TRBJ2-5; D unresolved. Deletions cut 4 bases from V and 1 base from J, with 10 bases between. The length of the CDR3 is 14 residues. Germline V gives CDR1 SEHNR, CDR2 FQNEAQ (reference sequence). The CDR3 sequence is CASSSQIIQETQYF. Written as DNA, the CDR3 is TGTGCCAGCAGCTCCCAGATTATCCAAGAGACCCAGTACTTC. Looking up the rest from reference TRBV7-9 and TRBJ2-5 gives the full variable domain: DTGVSQNPRHKITKRGQNVTFRCDPISEHNRLYWYRQTLGQGPEFLTYFQNEAQLEKSRLLSDRFSAERPKGSFSTLEIQRTEQGDSAMYLCASSSQIIQETQYFGPGTRLLVL.

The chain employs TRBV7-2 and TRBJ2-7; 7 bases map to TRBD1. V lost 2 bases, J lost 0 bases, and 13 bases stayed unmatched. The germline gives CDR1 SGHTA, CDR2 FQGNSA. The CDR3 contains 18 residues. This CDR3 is CASSLRDRQRFSSYEQYF. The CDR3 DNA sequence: TGTGCCAGCAGCTTAAGGGACAGACAAAGATTTAGCTCCTACGAGCAGTACTTC.

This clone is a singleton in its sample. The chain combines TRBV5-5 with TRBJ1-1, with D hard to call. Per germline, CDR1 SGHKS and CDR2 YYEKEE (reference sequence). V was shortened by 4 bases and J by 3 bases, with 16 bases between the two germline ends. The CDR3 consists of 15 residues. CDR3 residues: CASSPTRGTYTEAFF. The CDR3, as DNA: TGTGCCAGCAGCCCAACCCGGGGAACATACACTGAAGCTTTCTTT.

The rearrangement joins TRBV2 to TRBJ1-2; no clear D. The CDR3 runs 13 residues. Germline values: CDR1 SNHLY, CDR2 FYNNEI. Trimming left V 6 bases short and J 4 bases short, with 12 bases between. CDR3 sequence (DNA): TGTGCCAGCAGCGACACGGGAGTCTATGGCTACACCTTC. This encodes CASSDTGVYGYTF.

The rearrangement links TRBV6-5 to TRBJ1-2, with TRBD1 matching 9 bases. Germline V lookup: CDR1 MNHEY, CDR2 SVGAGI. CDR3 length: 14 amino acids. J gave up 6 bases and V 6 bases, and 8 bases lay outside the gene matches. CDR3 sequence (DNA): TGTGCCAGCAGGCCACGGGACAGGGTGAATGGCTACACCTTC. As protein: CASRPRDRVNGYTF.

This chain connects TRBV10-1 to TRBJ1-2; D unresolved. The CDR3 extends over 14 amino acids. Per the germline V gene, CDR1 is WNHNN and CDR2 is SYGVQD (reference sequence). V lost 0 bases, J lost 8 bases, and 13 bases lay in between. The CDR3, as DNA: TGCGCCAGCAGTGAGTCGAGCGGTTTCGGAGGCTACACCTTC. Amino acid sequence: CASSESSGFGGYTF.

The CDR3 coding sequence is TGTGCCACCAGTGCCACCCTAGTGTTCGGGGAACGAGAGCAGTTCTTC. Protein sequence: CATSATLVFGEREQFF. The chain employs TRBV24-1 and TRBJ2-1; D possibly corresponds to TRBD2 (5 bases). CDR1 is KGHDR, CDR2 SFDVKD, per germline. This CDR3 region has 16 residues. V was clipped by 5 bases and J by 10 bases, with 23 bases between them.